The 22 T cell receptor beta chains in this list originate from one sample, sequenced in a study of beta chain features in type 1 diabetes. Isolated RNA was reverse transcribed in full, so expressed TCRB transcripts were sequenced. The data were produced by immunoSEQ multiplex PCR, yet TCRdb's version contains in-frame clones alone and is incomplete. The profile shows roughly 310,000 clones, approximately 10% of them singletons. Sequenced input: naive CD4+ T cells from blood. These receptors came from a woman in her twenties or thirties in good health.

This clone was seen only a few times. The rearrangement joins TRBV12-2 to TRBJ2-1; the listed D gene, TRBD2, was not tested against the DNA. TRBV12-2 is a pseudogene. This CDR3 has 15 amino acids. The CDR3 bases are TGTGCAAGTCGCTTGACTAGCGGGAGGTACAATGAGCAGTTCTTC. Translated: CASRLTSGRYNEQFF.

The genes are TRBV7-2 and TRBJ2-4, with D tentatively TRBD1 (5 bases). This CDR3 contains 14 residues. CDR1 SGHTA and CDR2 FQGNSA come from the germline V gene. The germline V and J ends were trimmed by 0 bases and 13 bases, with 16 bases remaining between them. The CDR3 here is CASSLASARQLQYF. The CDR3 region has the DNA TGTGCCAGCAGCTTAGCGTCGGCCCGACAGTTACAGTACTTC.

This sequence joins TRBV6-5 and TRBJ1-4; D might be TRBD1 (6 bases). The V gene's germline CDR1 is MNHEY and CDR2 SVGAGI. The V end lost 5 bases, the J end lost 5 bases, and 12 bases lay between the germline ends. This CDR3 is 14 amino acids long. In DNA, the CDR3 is TGTGCCAGCAGTACACAGGGATGGAATGAAAAACTGTTTTTT. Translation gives CASSTQGWNEKLFF.

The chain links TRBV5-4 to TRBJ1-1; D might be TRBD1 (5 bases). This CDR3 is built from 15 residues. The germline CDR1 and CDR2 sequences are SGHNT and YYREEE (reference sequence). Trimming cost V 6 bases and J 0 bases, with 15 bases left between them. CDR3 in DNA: TGTGCCAGCACCGACCTCCAGGGCCTGAACACTGAAGCTTTCTTT. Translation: CASTDLQGLNTEAFF.

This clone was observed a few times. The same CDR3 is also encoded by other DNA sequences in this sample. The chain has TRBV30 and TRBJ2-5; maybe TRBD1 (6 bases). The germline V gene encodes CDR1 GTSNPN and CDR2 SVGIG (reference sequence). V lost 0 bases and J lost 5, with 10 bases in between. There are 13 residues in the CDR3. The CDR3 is CAWSVQGWETQYF. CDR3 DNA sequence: TGTGCCTGGAGTGTACAGGGCTGGGAGACCCAGTACTTC.

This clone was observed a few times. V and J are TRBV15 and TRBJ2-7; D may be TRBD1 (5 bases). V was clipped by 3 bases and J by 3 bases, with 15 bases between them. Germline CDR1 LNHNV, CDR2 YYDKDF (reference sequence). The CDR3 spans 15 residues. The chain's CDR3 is CATSSMGQGFYEQYF. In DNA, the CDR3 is TGTGCCACCAGCAGTATGGGGCAGGGTTTCTACGAGCAGTACTTC.

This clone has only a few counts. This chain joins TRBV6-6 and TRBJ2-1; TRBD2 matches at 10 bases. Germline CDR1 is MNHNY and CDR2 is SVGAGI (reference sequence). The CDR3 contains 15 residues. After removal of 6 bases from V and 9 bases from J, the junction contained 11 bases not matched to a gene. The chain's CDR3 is CASRALAGEASEQFF. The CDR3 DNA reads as TGTGCCAGCAGAGCCCTAGCGGGAGAGGCGAGTGAGCAGTTCTTC.

The CDR3 region is CASSFRAGNYGYTF. CDR3 in DNA: TGTGCCAGCAGCTTCCGGGCAGGGAACTATGGCTACACCTTC. The chain recombines TRBV7-9 with TRBJ1-2; tentative D call: TRBD1 (5 bases). The V gene lost 3 bases and the J gene lost 2 bases, with 10 bases spanning the gap. CDR3 size: 14 residues. CDR1 and CDR2 (germline): SEHNR, FQNEAQ (reference sequence).

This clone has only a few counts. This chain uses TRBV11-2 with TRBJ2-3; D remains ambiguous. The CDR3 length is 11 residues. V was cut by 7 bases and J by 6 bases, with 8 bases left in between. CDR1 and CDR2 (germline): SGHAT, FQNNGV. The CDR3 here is CASTLRDTQYF. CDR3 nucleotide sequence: TGTGCCAGCACTTTACGGGATACGCAGTATTTT.

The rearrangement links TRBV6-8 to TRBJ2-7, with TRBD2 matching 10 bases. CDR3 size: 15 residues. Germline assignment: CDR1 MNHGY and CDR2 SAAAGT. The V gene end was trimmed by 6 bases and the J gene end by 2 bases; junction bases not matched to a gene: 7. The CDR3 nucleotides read TGTGCCAGCAGGCCTACTAGCGGGGAAGCCTACGAGCAGTACTTC. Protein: CASRPTSGEAYEQYF.

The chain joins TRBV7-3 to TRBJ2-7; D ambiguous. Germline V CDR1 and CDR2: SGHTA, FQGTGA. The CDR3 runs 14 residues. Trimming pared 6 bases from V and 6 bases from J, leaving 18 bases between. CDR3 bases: TGTGCCAGCAGTTGGGCTCGACAAACCCGCGAGCAGTACTTC. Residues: CASSWARQTREQYF.

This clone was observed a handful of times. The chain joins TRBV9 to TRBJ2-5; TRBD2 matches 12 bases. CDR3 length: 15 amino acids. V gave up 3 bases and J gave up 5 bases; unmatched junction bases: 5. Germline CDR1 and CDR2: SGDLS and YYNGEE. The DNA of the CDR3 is TGTGCCAGCAGCGCACGGACTAGCGGGACGGAGACCCAGTACTTC. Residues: CASSARTSGTETQYF.

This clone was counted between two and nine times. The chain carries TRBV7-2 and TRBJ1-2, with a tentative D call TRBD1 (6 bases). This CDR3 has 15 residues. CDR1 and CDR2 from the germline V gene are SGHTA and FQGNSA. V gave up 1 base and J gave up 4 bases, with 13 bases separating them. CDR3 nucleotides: TGTGCCAGCAGCTTAGTGTACAGGGTTTCCTATGGCTACACCTTC. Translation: CASSLVYRVSYGYTF.

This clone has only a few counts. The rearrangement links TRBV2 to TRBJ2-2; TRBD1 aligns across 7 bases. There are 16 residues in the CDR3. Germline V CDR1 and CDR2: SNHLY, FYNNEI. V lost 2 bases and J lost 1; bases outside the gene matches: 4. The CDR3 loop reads CASSEQGTENTGELFF. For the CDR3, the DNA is TGTGCCAGCAGTGAACAAGGGACAGAGAACACCGGGGAGCTGTTTTTT.

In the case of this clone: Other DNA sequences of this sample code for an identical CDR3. DNA for the CDR3: TGTGCCTGGACCGGCGGGGGCAATCAGCCCCAGCATTTT. Its protein is CAWTGGGNQPQHF. This chain links TRBV30 with TRBJ1-5, with unresolved D. V was clipped by 4 bases and J by 2 bases, with 9 bases between them. Germline lookup yields CDR1 GTSNPN and CDR2 SVGIG (reference sequence). This CDR3 region has 13 residues.

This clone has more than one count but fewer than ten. The CDR3 loop reads CASSSIRTSGSFVYNEQFF. CDR3 nucleotides: TGTGCCAGCAGCTCTATCAGGACTAGCGGGAGTTTCGTCTACAATGAGCAGTTCTTC. V usage is TRBV4-2 and J usage is TRBJ2-1; 13 bases map to TRBD2. CDR1 LGHNA and CDR2 YNFKEQ come from the germline V gene. The CDR3 sequence is 19 residues long. Germline trimming cut 5 bases from V and 3 bases from J; bases unmatched to any gene: 13.

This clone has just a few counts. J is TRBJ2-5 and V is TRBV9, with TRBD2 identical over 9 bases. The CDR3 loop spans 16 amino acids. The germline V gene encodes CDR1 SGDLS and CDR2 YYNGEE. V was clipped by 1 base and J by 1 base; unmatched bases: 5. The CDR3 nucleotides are TGTGCCAGCAGCGTACTTAGCGGGAGTATCCAAGAGACCCAGTACTTC. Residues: CASSVLSGSIQETQYF.

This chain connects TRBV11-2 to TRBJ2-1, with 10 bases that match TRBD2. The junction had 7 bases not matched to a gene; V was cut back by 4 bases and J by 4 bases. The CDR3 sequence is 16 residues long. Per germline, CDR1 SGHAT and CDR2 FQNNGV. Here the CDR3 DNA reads TGTGCCAGCAGCTCGACACTAGCGGGAACTTACAATGAGCAGTTCTTC. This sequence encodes CASSSTLAGTYNEQFF. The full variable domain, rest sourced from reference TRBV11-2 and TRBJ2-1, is EAGVAQSPRYKIIEKRQSVAFWCNPISGHATLYWYQQILGQGPKLLIQFQNNGVVDDSQLPKDRFSAERLKGVDSTLKIQPAKLEDSAVYLCASSSTLAGTYNEQFFGPGTRLTVL.

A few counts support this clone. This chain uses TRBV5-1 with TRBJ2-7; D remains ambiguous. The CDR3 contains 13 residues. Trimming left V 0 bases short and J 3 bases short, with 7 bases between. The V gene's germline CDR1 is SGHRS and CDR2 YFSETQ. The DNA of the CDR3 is TGCGCCAGCAGCTTGGGGCAGATCTACGAGCAGTACTTC. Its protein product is CASSLGQIYEQYF. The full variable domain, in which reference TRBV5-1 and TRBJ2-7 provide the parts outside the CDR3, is KAGVTQTPRYLIKTRGQQVTLSCSPISGHRSVSWYQQTPGQGLQFLFEYFSETQRNKGNFPGRFSGRQFSNSRSEMNVSTLELGDSALYLCASSLGQIYEQYFGPGTRLTVT.

CDR3 nucleotides: TGTGCCAGCAGCTGGGCAGGGGCAGGGGGTGAGACCCAGTACTTC. This codes for CASSWAGAGGETQYF. This chain joins TRBV7-9 and TRBJ2-5; 7 nucleotides match TRBD1. J gave up 5 bases and V 4 bases, and 10 bases lay outside the gene matches. The CDR3 covers 15 residues. CDR1 is SEHNR and CDR2 is FQNEAQ in the germline V gene (reference sequence).

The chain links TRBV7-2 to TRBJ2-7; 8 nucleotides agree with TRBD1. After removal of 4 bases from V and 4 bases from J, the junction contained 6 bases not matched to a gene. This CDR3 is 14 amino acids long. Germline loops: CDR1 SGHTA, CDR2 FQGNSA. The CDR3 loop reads CASSSGQGSYEQYF. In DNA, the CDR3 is TGTGCCAGCAGCTCTGGACAGGGATCTTACGAGCAGTACTTC.

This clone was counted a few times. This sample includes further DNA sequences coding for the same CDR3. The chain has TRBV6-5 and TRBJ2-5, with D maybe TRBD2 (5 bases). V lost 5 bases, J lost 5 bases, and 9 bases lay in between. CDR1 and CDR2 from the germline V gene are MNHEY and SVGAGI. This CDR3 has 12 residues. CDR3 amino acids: CASSGSGETQYF. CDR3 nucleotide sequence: TGTGCCAGCAGTGGGAGTGGGGAGACCCAGTACTTC.